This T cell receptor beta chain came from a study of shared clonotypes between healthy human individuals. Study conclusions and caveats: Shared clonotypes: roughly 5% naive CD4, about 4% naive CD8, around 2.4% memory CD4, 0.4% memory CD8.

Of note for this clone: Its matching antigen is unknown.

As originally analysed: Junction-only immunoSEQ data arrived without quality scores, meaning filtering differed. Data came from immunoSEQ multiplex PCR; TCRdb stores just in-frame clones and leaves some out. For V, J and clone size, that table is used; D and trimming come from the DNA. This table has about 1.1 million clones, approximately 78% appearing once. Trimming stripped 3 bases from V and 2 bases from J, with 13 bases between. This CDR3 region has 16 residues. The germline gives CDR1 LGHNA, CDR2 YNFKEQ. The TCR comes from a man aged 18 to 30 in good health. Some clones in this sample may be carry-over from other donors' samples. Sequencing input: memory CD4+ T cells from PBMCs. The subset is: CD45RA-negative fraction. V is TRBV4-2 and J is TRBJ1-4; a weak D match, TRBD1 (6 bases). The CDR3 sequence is CASSHPTGSTNEKLFF. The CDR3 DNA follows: TGTGCCAGCAGCCACCCCACAGGGTCGACTAATGAAAAACTGTTTTTT.